Listed below are T cell receptor beta chains from one sample, sequenced in a study of post-analysis software for immune sequencing data. MiXCR, run by TCRdb on the PCR reads, gives a single entry per CDR3 protein. The sample has a few hundred thousand distinct CDR3 sequences; about 38% are singletons. The sequencing input was blood. These receptors all come from a girl aged 10 to 17 with multiple sclerosis. The CDR3 runs from the conserved cysteine through the conserved F or W. D genes are given only for firm matches. A clone size is listed for some rows: how often the clone was seen (once, few, many), or a class if it is expanded.

TRBJ2-5 | TRBD2 | once | TRBV5-1 | CASSFTWTSGVQETQYF | TGCGCCAGCAGCTTCACATGGACTAGCGGGGTCCAAGAGACCCAGTACTTC
TRBJ2-3 | . | . | TRBV6-6 | CASSHRDFTDTQYF | TGTGCCAGCAGTCACCGGGACTTCACAGATACGCAGTATTTT
TRBJ2-3 | . | few | TRBV11-2 | CASSQMGGGGTDTQYF | TGTGCCAGCAGCCAGATGGGTGGCGGGGGCACAGATACGCAGTATTTT
TRBJ2-1 | . | . | TRBV20-1 | CSAQESEDEQFF | TGCAGTGCTCAGGAGTCGGAGGATGAGCAGTTCTTC
TRBJ2-6 | . | few | TRBV18 | CASSPARGGRSGANVLTF | TGTGCCAGCTCACCTGCTCGAGGCGGGCGCTCTGGGGCCAACGTCCTGACTTTC
TRBJ1-1 | . | few | TRBV27 | CASRVGTGLNTEAFF | TGTGCCAGCAGGGTGGGGACGGGTCTGAACACTGAAGCTTTCTTT
TRBJ2-3 | TRBD2 | . | TRBV20-1 | CSVKTSGRTDTQYF | TGCAGTGTTAAGACTAGCGGGAGAACAGATACGCAGTATTTT
TRBJ1-6 | . | many | TRBV20-1 | CSAQVDSRDSPLHF | TGCAGTGCTCAAGTAGACAGCCGGGATTCACCCCTCCACTTT
TRBJ2-3 | TRBD1 | once | TRBV10-1 | CASSVGTEGDTQYF | TGCGCCAGCAGTGTTGGGACAGAGGGGGATACGCAGTATTTT
TRBJ1-1 | . | . | TRBV12-3/TRBV12-4 | CASSPLAGRGEAFF | TGTGCCAGCAGTCCCCTGGCAGGGAGGGGTGAGGCTTTCTTT
TRBJ2-1 | TRBD2 | many | TRBV13 | CASSFSSGYNEQFF | TGTGCCAGCAGCTTTTCTAGCGGCTACAATGAGCAGTTCTTC
TRBJ2-1 | . | few | TRBV18 | CASSPGLYYNEQFF | TGTGCCAGCTCACCCGGACTATACTACAATGAGCAGTTCTTC
TRBJ1-6 | . | few | TRBV28 | CASKVRQVNSPLHF | TGTGCCAGCAAGGTACGACAGGTTAATTCACCCCTCCACTTT
TRBJ1-2 | . | many | TRBV2 | CASSEARGYGYTF | TGTGCCAGCAGTGAAGCGCGGGGATATGGCTACACCTTC
TRBJ2-6 | . | many | TRBV7-2 | CASSLPGLGSSGANVLTF | TGTGCCAGCAGCTTACCGGGACTCGGAAGCTCTGGGGCCAACGTCCTGACTTTC
TRBJ2-1 | . | few | TRBV11-1 | CASSPNWDEQFF | TGTGCCAGCAGCCCAAATTGGGATGAGCAGTTCTTC
TRBJ2-5 | . | few | TRBV12-3/TRBV12-4 | CASRSSPGRGTETQYF | TGTGCCAGCAGATCTAGCCCGGGACGGGGGACGGAGACCCAGTACTTC
TRBJ1-2 | . | . | TRBV29-1 | CSVGAGRSGYTF | TGCAGCGTGGGGGCAGGTCGATCCGGCTACACCTTC
TRBJ2-6 | . | many | TRBV7-8 | CASSHKWQGPSGANVLTF | TGTGCCAGCAGTCATAAATGGCAGGGTCCCTCTGGGGCCAACGTCCTGACTTTC
TRBJ1-6 | . | . | TRBV2 | CACRTGTNSPLHF | TGTGCCTGCAGGACTGGGACGAATTCACCCCTCCACTTT
TRBJ1-1 | . | few | TRBV7-2 | CASSRDSLNTEAFF | TGTGCCAGCAGCCGCGACAGCTTGAACACTGAAGCTTTCTTT
TRBJ2-5 | TRBD2 | many | TRBV2 | CASSRTSGRGTQYF | TGTGCCAGCAGTCGGACTAGCGGGAGGGGGACCCAGTACTTC
TRBJ2-6 | . | . | TRBV27 | CASSFLGAGANVLTF | TGTGCCAGCAGTTTTCTGGGGGCAGGGGCCAACGTCCTGACTTTC
TRBJ2-1 | TRBD2 | few | TRBV11-2 | CASSLGRRGGHEQFF | TGTGCCAGCAGCTTAGGGCGGCGGGGGGGCCATGAGCAGTTCTTC
TRBJ1-1 | . | . | TRBV3-1 | CASSQDRTRPAFF | TGTGCCAGCAGCCAAGACCGGACCCGGCCAGCTTTCTTT
TRBJ1-3 | . | few | TRBV12-3/TRBV12-4 | CASSNDKASGKAIYF | TGTGCCAGCAGCAATGACAAAGCCTCTGGTAAAGCCATATATTTT
TRBJ2-1 | TRBD2 | few | TRBV10-3 | CAIRASGSNEQFF | TGTGCCATCAGGGCTAGCGGGAGCAATGAGCAGTTCTTC
TRBJ2-1 | . | many | TRBV5-1 | CASSAGTLVYNEQFF | TGCGCCAGCAGCGCCGGGACGCTGGTCTACAATGAGCAGTTCTTC
TRBJ1-2 | . | . | TRBV25-1 | CASSDSRDRHGYTF | TGTGCCAGCAGTGACTCCCGGGACCGCCATGGCTACACCTTC
TRBJ2-7 | . | once | TRBV28 | CASSWKNPPSYEQYF | TGTGCCAGCAGTTGGAAGAATCCACCATCCTACGAGCAGTACTTC
TRBJ2-1 | TRBD2 | few | TRBV4-3 | CASSPYSGRQSYNEQFF | TGCGCCAGCAGCCCCTATAGCGGGAGGCAATCCTACAATGAGCAGTTCTTC
TRBJ2-3 | . | many | TRBV24-1 | CATSGPLASDTQYF | TGTGCCACCAGTGGACCACTAGCCTCAGATACGCAGTATTTT
TRBJ2-2 | TRBD2 | many | TRBV5-1 | CASSGETSVNTGELFF | TGCGCCAGCAGCGGAGAGACTAGCGTTAACACCGGGGAGCTGTTTTTT
TRBJ2-1 | . | . | TRBV29-1 | CSVGGRASYNEQFF | TGCAGCGTTGGGGGCCGAGCCTCCTACAATGAGCAGTTCTTC
TRBJ2-5 | TRBD1 | . | TRBV15 | CATSGSTGRETQYF | TGTGCCACCAGCGGCTCGACAGGGCGAGAGACCCAGTACTTC
TRBJ2-1 | TRBD2 | . | TRBV7-2 | CASSFLPSGGLYNEQFF | TGTGCCAGCAGCTTTCTTCCCAGCGGGGGGCTCTACAATGAGCAGTTCTTC
TRBJ2-3 | . | . | TRBV28 | CASRLESLGTDTQYF | TGTGCCAGCCGACTAGAATCCCTCGGCACAGATACGCAGTATTTT
TRBJ1-1 | . | many | TRBV12-3/TRBV12-4 | CASSLGTEAFF | TGTGCCAGCAGTTTAGGCACTGAAGCTTTCTTT
TRBJ2-7 | . | . | TRBV10-3 | CARRQGFSEQYF | TGTGCCCGCCGGCAGGGTTTTTCCGAGCAGTACTTC
TRBJ2-3 | TRBD2 | . | TRBV9 | CASSGRAGVGTDTQYF | TGTGCCAGCAGCGGGAGAGCGGGAGTTGGCACAGATACGCAGTATTTT
TRBJ1-1 | . | many | TRBV27 | CASSSRAGNTEAFF | TGTGCCAGCAGTTCGAGGGCCGGGAACACTGAAGCTTTCTTT
TRBJ1-1 | . | . | TRBV3-1 | CASSQVVNTEAFF | TGTGCCAGCAGCCAAGTAGTGAACACTGAAGCTTTCTTT